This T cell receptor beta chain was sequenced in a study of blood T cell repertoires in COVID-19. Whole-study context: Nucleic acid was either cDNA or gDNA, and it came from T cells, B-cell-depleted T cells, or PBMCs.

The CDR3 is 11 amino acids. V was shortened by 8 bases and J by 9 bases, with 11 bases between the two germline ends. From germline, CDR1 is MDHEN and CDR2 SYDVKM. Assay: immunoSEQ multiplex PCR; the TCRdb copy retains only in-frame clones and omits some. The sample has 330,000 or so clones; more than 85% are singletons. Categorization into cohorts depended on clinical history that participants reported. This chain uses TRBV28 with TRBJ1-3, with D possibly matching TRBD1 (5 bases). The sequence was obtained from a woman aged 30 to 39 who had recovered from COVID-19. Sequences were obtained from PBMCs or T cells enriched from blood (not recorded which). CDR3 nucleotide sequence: TGTGCCAGCCATACTGGGGCCACCATATATTTT. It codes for CASHTGATIYF.